This T cell receptor beta chain comes out of a study of tumor and adjacent non-tumor tissue in lung cancer. In regard to this clonotype: Possible read error: a much larger clone is one base away.

The CDR3 runs to 15 residues. Germline values: CDR1 MDHEN, CDR2 SYDVKM. This sample's RNA came from whole unsorted tissue. More than 3 cm separated this lung sample from the edge of the tumor. Three rounds of nested PCR, following a modified ARM-PCR protocol, produced the TCRbeta library. TCRdb re-called the multiplex PCR reads with MiXCR, one entry per CDR3 protein. The top ten hold around 30% of the sample, which has almost 75,000 distinct CDR3 sequences, around 70% seen once. Sequences were obtained from distant non-tumor lung tissue. This chain connects TRBV28 to TRBJ2-1; 13 bases fit TRBD2. The receptor comes from a woman in her forties or fifties with non-small cell lung cancer. The CDR3 sequence is CASSPGTSGNNGQFF. CDR3 coding DNA: TGTGCCAGCAGTCCAGGGACTAGCGGGAATAATGGGCAGTTCTTC.